This TCR beta chain came from a study of Graves' ophthalmopathy and Graves' hyperthyroidism. The table lists this clonotype with a few counts. Its antigen is unknown. Participants with hyperthyroidism, aged 18 to 65, were newly diagnosed with under 2 months' duration. Excluded: other autoimmune disease, uncontrolled infection, pregnancy or lactation. Findings of the study overall: Sensitivity reached 55% to 71% and specificity 72.22% when the model predicted ophthalmopathy progression. Blood also harbored most expanded thyroid clonotypes above 0.001 frequency.

Amplification of the TCR beta CDR3 regions used RNA transcripts (as template). HTBI primers were employed in first-round RT-PCR, then a second-round multiplex PCR followed. MiXCR was run by TCRdb on the multiplex PCR reads, yielding one entry per CDR3 protein. Here the sample spans over a million distinct CDR3 sequences, 36% being singletons. The CDR3 is made up of 17 amino acids. Germline V gene sequence: CDR1 SGHRS, CDR2 YFSETQ. The V gene end was trimmed by 0 bases and the J gene end by 3 bases; junction bases not matched to a gene: 8. Sequencing used peripheral blood or thyroid tissue (not recorded which). The TCR comes from an adult man with Graves' hyperthyroidism. The gene calls are TRBV5-1 and TRBJ2-7; 11 bases match TRBD2. The CDR3 reads CASSLDPLAGVVYEQYF. CDR3 bases: TGCGCCAGCAGCTTGGACCCACTAGCGGGAGTAGTCTACGAGCAGTACTTC.